The clone carrying this TCR beta chain has only one observation. The assay was immunoSEQ multiplex PCR, and TCRdb's table has in-frame clones only and misses some. The table includes tens of thousands of clones, over 80% detected once. This specimen comes from a study of blood T cell repertoires in COVID-19. The sequenced sample consisted of peripheral blood. This TCR was recovered from a human donor in a cohort sampled during active COVID-19.

The CDR3 loop reads CASSSDRGKSTEQYF. As DNA, the CDR3 is TGTGCCAGCAGCTCAGACAGGGGAAAATCGACCGAGCAGTACTTC. The chain couples TRBV7-9 to TRBJ2-7; 8 nucleotides agree with TRBD1. With V trimmed by 4 bases and J by 6 bases, 11 bases remained unmatched. There are 15 residues in the CDR3. CDR1 and CDR2 from the germline V gene are SEHNR and FQNEAQ (reference sequence). The full variable domain, in which reference TRBV7-9 and TRBJ2-7 provide the parts outside the CDR3, is DTGVSQNPRHKITKRGQNVTFRCDPISEHNRLYWYRQTLGQGPEFLTYFQNEAQLEKSRLLSDRFSAERPKGSFSTLEIQRTEQGDSAMYLCASSSDRGKSTEQYFGPGTRLTVT.